The present T cell receptor beta chain was sequenced within a study of tumor-infiltrating lymphocytes in oesophageal squamous cell carcinoma. MiXCR, run by TCRdb on the PCR reads, gives a single entry per CDR3 protein. The sample consists of under 15,000 distinct CDR3 sequences, around 53% of them appearing once. This CDR3 is built from 14 residues. V shed 3 bases and J shed 0 bases, with 8 bases lying between them. Germline lookup yields CDR1 ENHRY and CDR2 SYGVKD. This clonotype is a singleton in its sample. The source of this sequence is a female donor with esophageal squamous cell carcinoma. Specimen: esophageal tumor tissue. V gene TRBV10-3 combines with J gene TRBJ2-5; D is uncertain. The CDR3: CAISDTAYQETQYF. CDR3 DNA: TGTGCCATCAGTGACACAGCCTACCAAGAGACCCAGTACTTC.